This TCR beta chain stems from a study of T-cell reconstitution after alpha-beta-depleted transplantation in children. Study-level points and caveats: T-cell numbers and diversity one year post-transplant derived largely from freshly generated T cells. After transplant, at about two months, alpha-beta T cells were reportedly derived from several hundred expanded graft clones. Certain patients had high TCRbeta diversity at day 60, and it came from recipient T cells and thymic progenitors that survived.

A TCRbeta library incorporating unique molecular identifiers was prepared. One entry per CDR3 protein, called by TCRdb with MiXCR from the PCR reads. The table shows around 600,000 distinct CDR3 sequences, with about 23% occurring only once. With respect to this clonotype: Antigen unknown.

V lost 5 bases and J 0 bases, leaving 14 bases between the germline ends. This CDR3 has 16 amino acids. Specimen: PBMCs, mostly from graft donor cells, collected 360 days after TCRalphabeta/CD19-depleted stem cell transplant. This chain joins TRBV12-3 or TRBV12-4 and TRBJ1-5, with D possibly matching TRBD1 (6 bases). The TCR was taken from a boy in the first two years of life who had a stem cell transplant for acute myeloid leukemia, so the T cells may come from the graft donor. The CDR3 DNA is TGTGCCAGCAGTCAGGGGACGGCTAATAGCAATCAGCCCCAGCATTTT. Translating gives CASSQGTANSNQPQHF.